The rows below give T cell receptor beta chains drawn from one sample of a study of T cell repertoires in cytomegalovirus infection. TCRdb analysed the reads with MiXCR anew, one entry per CDR3 protein. The table lists roughly 310,000 distinct CDR3 sequences, under 35% of them singletons. No antigen is known for these receptors. The input for sequencing was cultured PBMCs, taken from culture after CMV antigen stimulation. The receptors were sampled from a human donor in good health (CMV status not recorded). Some clones in this sample may be carry-over from other donors' samples. CDR3s include the opening cysteine and the closing phenylalanine or tryptophan. A D gene is named only where the DNA matches it firmly. Clone size, where shown, is once, few, many, or a class for clones that have expanded.

CDR3 DNA | CDR3 protein | V gene | clone size | J gene | D gene
TGTGCCAGCACTCCGGGGACAGGCTCGCGTGAGCAGTTCTTC | CASTPGTGSREQFF | TRBV25-1 | NA | TRBJ2-1 | TRBD1
TGTGCCAGTATGTGGGGCAGTGTGCGCTCTGGAAACACCATATATTTT | CASMWGSVRSGNTIYF | TRBV7-8 | few | TRBJ1-3 | NA
TGTGCCAGCAGCCAGACTGGATACTTTCGAGGCAATCAGCCCCAGCATTTT | CASSQTGYFRGNQPQHF | TRBV5-8 | many | TRBJ1-5 | NA
TGTGCCAGCAGCCAAGATCCCCGACAAAAGATGTACTTC | CASSQDPRQKMYF | TRBV3-1 | few | TRBJ2-7 | NA
TGCGCCAGCAGCTTGTGGATAGCGGGAGCGCACCCTAGCACCGGGGAGCTGTTTTTT | CASSLWIAGAHPSTGELFF | TRBV5-1 | NA | TRBJ2-2 | TRBD2
TGTGCCAGCAGACCAACAGGGGGAGTTGGCTACACCTTC | CASRPTGGVGYTF | TRBV27 | NA | TRBJ1-2 | TRBD1
TGTGCCATCAGTGAGACGAAGGGCGGTGGCTCACCCCTCCACTTT | CAISETKGGGSPLHF | TRBV10-3 | NA | TRBJ1-6 | NA
TGTGCCATCAGCAAAGGACGGGACAACACTGAAGCTTTCTTT | CAISKGRDNTEAFF | TRBV10-3 | few | TRBJ1-1 | NA
TGTGCCAGCAGGGACATCCTAGGCCCGAACACTGAAGCTTTCTTT | CASRDILGPNTEAFF | TRBV25-1 | NA | TRBJ1-1 | NA
TGTGCCTGGAGTGTGCGGGAGACCGGGGAGCTGTTTTTT | CAWSVRETGELFF | TRBV30 | NA | TRBJ2-2 | TRBD2
TGTGCCAGCAGTTACTCGGAGGGGCAAACAGGTGGTGTCGAGCAGTACTTC | CASSYSEGQTGGVEQYF | TRBV6-6 | NA | TRBJ2-7 | NA
TGTGCCAGCAGCCAAGATCTTTTAGGCAGATCCTACGAGCAGTACTTC | CASSQDLLGRSYEQYF | TRBV4-2 | many | TRBJ2-7 | NA
TGTGCCAGCAGCTCTAGCGGGATATCCATAAATGAGCAGTTCTTC | CASSSSGISINEQFF | TRBV11-2 | NA | TRBJ2-1 | TRBD2
TGCGCCAGCAGCTTTCAGGGATGGGTAAGGAACACTGAAGCTTTCTTT | CASSFQGWVRNTEAFF | TRBV5-1 | few | TRBJ1-1 | NA
TGTGCCAGCAGCTTAAACGGCCCCAGCCGTGATAGCAATCAGCCCCAGCATTTT | CASSLNGPSRDSNQPQHF | TRBV6-5 | few | TRBJ1-5 | NA
TGTGCCAGCAGCTCAATGGGGGGACTTCAAGAGACCCAGTACTTC | CASSSMGGLQETQYF | TRBV7-2 | many | TRBJ2-5 | NA
TGTGCCAGCTCACCACCAAGGACAAGGGCGAGAGATACGCAGTATTTT | CASSPPRTRARDTQYF | TRBV18 | NA | TRBJ2-3 | NA
TGTGCCAGCAGTCCCAACTGGAACCCAAACAATGAGCAGTTCTTC | CASSPNWNPNNEQFF | TRBV28 | NA | TRBJ2-1 | NA
TGTGCCAGCAGCCGGAGTCCAAATACGCAGTATTTT | CASSRSPNTQYF | TRBV11-2 | NA | TRBJ2-3 | NA
TGTGCCAGCGCCTGGGGGGGGAATCAGCCCCAGCATTTT | CASAWGGNQPQHF | TRBV28 | NA | TRBJ1-5 | NA
TGTGCCAGCAGCTCATGGGGAACTGAAGCTTTCTTT | CASSSWGTEAFF | TRBV7-3 | few | TRBJ1-1 | NA
TGTGCCAGCAGTTTACAACTGGGACAGGGGGGCAGTGATCGGACTGAAGCTTTCTTT | CASSLQLGQGGSDRTEAFF | TRBV27 | NA | TRBJ1-1 | TRBD1
TGTGCCAGCAGCGTAGGGACTAGCGGCTACGAGCAGTACTTC | CASSVGTSGYEQYF | TRBV9 | NA | TRBJ2-7 | TRBD2
TGTGCCAGCAGCTTACGGGGTGGGTCTAAGCTTTACAATGAGCAGTTCTTC | CASSLRGGSKLYNEQFF | TRBV7-2 | many | TRBJ2-1 | NA
TGTGCCAGTTACCTGAGGCAGGGAGGGAGTGCTGGGGCCAACGTCCTGACTTTC | CASYLRQGGSAGANVLTF | TRBV19 | NA | TRBJ2-6 | TRBD2
TGTGCCAGCAGAGGGGCGGGGGCCCAAGGACTTGAAGCTTTCTTT | CASRGAGAQGLEAFF | TRBV27 | NA | TRBJ1-1 | NA
TGTGCCAGCAGCTTAACCCGACAGGGGATCGGCAACGTCCTGACTTTC | CASSLTRQGIGNVLTF | TRBV7-3 | NA | TRBJ2-6 | TRBD1
TGTGCCAGTACCCTGGGTTCCGGCAACAGGGTGGGGAACACTGAAGCTTTCTTT | CASTLGSGNRVGNTEAFF | TRBV19 | NA | TRBJ1-1 | NA
TGTGCCAGCAGTGAATCTGTGAACACTGAAGCTTTCTTT | CASSESVNTEAFF | TRBV25-1 | NA | TRBJ1-1 | NA
TGTGCCAGCAGCTTACACAGGGGGCCTCAGACTGAAGCTTTCTTT | CASSLHRGPQTEAFF | TRBV7-2 | NA | TRBJ1-1 | TRBD1
TGTGCCAGCAGCCGAAACCAGGGGGAGCACTACGAGCAGTACTTC | CASSRNQGEHYEQYF | TRBV7-6 | NA | TRBJ2-7 | TRBD1
TGTGCCAGCAGCTTAGCTAGCGGGAGTGCCTACGAGCAGTACTTC | CASSLASGSAYEQYF | TRBV7-2 | few | TRBJ2-7 | TRBD2
TGTGCCAGCAACTTTTGGGGGACAGGTTCCGGCAATGAGCAGTTCTTC | CASNFWGTGSGNEQFF | TRBV12-3/TRBV12-4 | NA | TRBJ2-1 | TRBD1
TGTGCCAGCAGCCGGGACTTCACTAGGGGCTACACCTTC | CASSRDFTRGYTF | TRBV7-9 | NA | TRBJ1-2 | NA
TGTGCCAGCAGCGGGACAGGGGTAAAATCCTACAATGAGCAGTTCTTC | CASSGTGVKSYNEQFF | TRBV7-3 | few | TRBJ2-1 | TRBD1
TGTGCCATCAGTTGGCGGGGGGGAAACAATGAGCAGTTCTTC | CAISWRGGNNEQFF | TRBV10-3 | NA | TRBJ2-1 | TRBD2
TGCTCCCTAGGGGACATAAACTATGGCTACACCTTC | CSLGDINYGYTF | TRBV20-1 | few | TRBJ1-2 | NA
TGTGCTAGTGGTTTGGGGGGGACAGGGGAAACCTACAATGAGCAGTTCTTC | CASGLGGTGETYNEQFF | TRBV12-5 | NA | TRBJ2-1 | TRBD1
TGTGCCAGTAGTCGAGCGGAGGTCGGCGTTCGTGGTGAGCAGTTCTTC | CASSRAEVGVRGEQFF | TRBV19 | many | TRBJ2-1 | NA
TGTGCCACCAGCAGAGGGGACGGCGGAGATCAGCCCCAGCATTTT | CATSRGDGGDQPQHF | TRBV15 | NA | TRBJ1-5 | NA
TGTGCCAGCAGCCAAGGGGGGGCAGGGAGCTCCTACGAGCAGTACTTC | CASSQGGAGSSYEQYF | TRBV11-2 | few | TRBJ2-7 | NA
TGTGCCAGCAGCTCAGAGCTGGAGACCCAGTACTTC | CASSSELETQYF | TRBV7-9 | NA | TRBJ2-5 | NA
TGTGCCAGCAGCTTAGGACGGGGCACAGATACGCAGTATTTT | CASSLGRGTDTQYF | TRBV7-2 | many | TRBJ2-3 | NA
TGTGCCATCGGGATGACGGGCACTGAAGCTTTCTTT | CAIGMTGTEAFF | TRBV10-3 | few | TRBJ1-1 | NA
TGCGCCAGCAGCTCCACTAGCGGTTGGGCCAAAAACATTCAGTACTTC | CASSSTSGWAKNIQYF | TRBV5-1 | NA | TRBJ2-4 | TRBD2
TGTGCCAGCAGTGCCGCTAAGGGCTCTGGAAACACCATATATTTT | CASSAAKGSGNTIYF | TRBV12-3/TRBV12-4 | few | TRBJ1-3 | NA
TGTGCCAGCAGTTTTGATAGGACTAGCCTGGATGAGCAGTTCTTC | CASSFDRTSLDEQFF | TRBV27 | many | TRBJ2-1 | TRBD2
TGTGCCAGCAGCTCAAGGACAGGGGCGAACACTGAAGCTTTCTTT | CASSSRTGANTEAFF | TRBV7-6 | many | TRBJ1-1 | TRBD1
TGCAGCGTTTCCCCCCCCGGACGGTCCTCCTACAATGAGCAGTTCTTC | CSVSPPGRSSYNEQFF | TRBV29-1 | NA | TRBJ2-1 | NA
TGTGCCAGCAGTTCACGGCTTGCCGTTTACGGCACTGAAGCTTTCTTT | CASSSRLAVYGTEAFF | TRBV6-2/TRBV6-3 | NA | TRBJ1-1 | NA
TGTGCCAGCAGCTCTGACCGACAGGGTCTCTACGAGCAGTACTTC | CASSSDRQGLYEQYF | TRBV5-6 | NA | TRBJ2-7 | TRBD1